The following is a TCR beta chain sequence with its context. The antigen is unknown. This record belongs to a study of T cells after posttransplantation cyclophosphamide. Controls had myeloablative marrow grafts with methotrexate and calcineurin inhibitor, sampled at 1 year. General study findings and limits: Later post-transplant blood repertoires were often dominated by donor CD8+ memory clones. Recipient CMV seropositivity and CMV reactivation strongly tracked TRB clonality. Blood and skin or GI T cell repertoires showed limited TRB overlap.

Profiling relied on immunoSEQ multiplex PCR, and the TCRdb table lists in-frame clones only, not all of them. The repertoire includes roughly 21,000 clones, about 86% of them detected once, and approximately 2% sits in the top ten. Germline V gene lookup returns CDR1 LNHDA and CDR2 SQIVND (reference sequence). Trimming shortened V by 2 bases and J by 6 bases, and 13 bases separated the two germline ends. The CDR3 has 14 amino acids. This receptor was obtained from a female patient in her 30s who received an allogeneic stem cell transplant from an unrelated donor, was CMV-positive, and had acute and chronic GVHD. The graft donor may have given rise to some T cells. The sequenced sample was PBMCs, obtained around 53 weeks after allogeneic stem cell transplant with calcineurin inhibitor and methotrexate. This sequence joins TRBV19 and TRBJ1-2; D perhaps matches TRBD1 (5 bases). CDR3 in amino acids: CASSIRRGADGYTF. Written as DNA, the CDR3 is TGTGCCAGTAGTATAAGGAGGGGTGCGGATGGCTACACCTTC.